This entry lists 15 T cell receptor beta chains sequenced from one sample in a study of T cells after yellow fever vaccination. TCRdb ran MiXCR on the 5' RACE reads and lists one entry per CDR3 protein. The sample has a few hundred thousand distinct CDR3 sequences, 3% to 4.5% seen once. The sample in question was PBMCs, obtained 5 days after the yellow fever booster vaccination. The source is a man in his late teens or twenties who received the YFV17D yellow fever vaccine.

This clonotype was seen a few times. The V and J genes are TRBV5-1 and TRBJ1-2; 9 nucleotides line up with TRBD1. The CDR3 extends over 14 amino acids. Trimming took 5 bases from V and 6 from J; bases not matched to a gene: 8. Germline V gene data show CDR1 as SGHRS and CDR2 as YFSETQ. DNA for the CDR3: TGCGCCAGCAGTTTAGGGGACAGGGTGAATGGCTACACCTTC. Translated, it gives CASSLGDRVNGYTF.

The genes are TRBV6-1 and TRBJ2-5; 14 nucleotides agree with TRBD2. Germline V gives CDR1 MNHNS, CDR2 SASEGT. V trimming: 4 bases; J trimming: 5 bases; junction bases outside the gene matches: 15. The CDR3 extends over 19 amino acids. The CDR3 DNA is TGTGCCAGCAGTGTCATATTCGGGACTAGCGGGGGAGCCCGGGAGACCCAGTACTTC. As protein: CASSVIFGTSGGARETQYF.

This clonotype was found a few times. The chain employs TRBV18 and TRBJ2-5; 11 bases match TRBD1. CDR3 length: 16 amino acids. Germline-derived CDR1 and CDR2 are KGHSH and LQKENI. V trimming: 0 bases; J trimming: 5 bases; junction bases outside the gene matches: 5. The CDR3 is CASSPPPGTGGETQYF. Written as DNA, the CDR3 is TGTGCCAGCTCACCACCGCCCGGGACAGGGGGGGAGACCCAGTACTTC. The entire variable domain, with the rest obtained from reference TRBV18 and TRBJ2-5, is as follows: NAGVMQNPRHLVRRRGQEARLRCSPMKGHSHVYWYRQLPEEGLKFMVYLQKENIIDESGMPKERFSAEFPKEGPSILRIQQVVRGDSAAYFCASSPPPGTGGETQYFGPGTRLLVL.

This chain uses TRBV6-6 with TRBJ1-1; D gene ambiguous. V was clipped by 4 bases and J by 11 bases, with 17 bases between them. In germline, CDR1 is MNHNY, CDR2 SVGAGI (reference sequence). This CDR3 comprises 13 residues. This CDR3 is CASSSSLGSGAFF. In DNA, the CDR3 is TGTGCCAGCAGTTCCAGTTTGGGGTCGGGCGCTTTCTTT.

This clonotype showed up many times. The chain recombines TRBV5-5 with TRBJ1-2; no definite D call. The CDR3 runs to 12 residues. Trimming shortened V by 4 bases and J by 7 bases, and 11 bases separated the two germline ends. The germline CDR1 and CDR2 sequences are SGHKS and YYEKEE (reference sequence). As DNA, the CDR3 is TGTGCCAGCAGCGGTCGGGGTGGTGGCTACACCTTC. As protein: CASSGRGGGYTF. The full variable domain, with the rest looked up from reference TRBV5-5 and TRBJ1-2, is DAGVTQSPTHLIKTRGQQVTLRCSPISGHKSVSWYQQVLGQGPQFIFQYYEKEERGRGNFPDRFSARQFPNYSSELNVNALLLGDSALYLCASSGRGGGYTFGSGTRLTVV.

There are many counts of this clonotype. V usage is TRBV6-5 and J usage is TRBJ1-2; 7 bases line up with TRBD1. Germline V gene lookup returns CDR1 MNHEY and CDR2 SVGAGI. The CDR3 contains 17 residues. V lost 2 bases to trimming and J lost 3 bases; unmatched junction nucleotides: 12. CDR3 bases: TGTGCCAGCAGTTACCGACCGGGACAGAAAACGGACTATGGCTACACCTTC. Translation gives CASSYRPGQKTDYGYTF.

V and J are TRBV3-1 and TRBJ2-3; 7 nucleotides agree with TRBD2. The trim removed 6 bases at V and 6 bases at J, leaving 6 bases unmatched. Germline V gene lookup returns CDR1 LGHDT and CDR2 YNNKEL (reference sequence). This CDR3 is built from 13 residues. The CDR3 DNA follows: TGTGCCAGCAGGCCGACTAGCCTGGATACGCAGTATTTT. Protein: CASRPTSLDTQYF.

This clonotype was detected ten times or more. The CDR3 protein is CASEVAGGHTEAFF. The DNA for the CDR3 is TGTGCCAGCGAGGTGGCGGGGGGACACACTGAAGCTTTCTTT. V is TRBV2 and J is TRBJ1-1; possibly TRBD1 for D (5 bases). The length of the CDR3 is 14 residues. Germline V CDR1 and CDR2: SNHLY, FYNNEI. V shed 8 bases and J shed 3 bases, with 16 bases lying between them.

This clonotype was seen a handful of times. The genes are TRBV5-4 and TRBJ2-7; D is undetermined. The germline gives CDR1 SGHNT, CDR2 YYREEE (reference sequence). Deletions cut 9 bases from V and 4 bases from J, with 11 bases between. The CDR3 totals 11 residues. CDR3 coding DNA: TGTGCCACCCCAGTTGTGTACGAGCAGTACGTC. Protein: CATPVVYEQYV.

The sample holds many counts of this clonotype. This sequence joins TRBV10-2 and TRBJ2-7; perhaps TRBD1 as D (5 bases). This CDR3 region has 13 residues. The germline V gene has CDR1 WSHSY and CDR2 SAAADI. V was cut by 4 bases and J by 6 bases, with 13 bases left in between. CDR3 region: CASSGTWGSEQYF. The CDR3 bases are TGCGCCAGCAGTGGGACATGGGGTAGCGAGCAGTACTTC.

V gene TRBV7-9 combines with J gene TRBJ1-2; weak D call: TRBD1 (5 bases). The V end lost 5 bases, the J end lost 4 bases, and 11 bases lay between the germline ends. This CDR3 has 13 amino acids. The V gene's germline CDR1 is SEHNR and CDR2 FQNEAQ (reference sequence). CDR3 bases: TGTGCCAGCAGCGCAGGGACGGTCTATGGCTACACCTTC. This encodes CASSAGTVYGYTF.

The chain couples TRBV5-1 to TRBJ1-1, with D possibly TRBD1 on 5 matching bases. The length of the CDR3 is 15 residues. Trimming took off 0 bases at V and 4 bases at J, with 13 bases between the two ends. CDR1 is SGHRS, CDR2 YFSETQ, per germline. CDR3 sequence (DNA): TGCGCCAGCAGCTTGGAGTTTGGGGGAAGCACTGAAGCTTTCTTT. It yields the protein CASSLEFGGSTEAFF.

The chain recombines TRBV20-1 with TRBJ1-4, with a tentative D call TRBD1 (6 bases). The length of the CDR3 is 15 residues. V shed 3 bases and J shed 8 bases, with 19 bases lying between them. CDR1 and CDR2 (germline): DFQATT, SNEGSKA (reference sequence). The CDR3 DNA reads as TGCAGTGCTAGTAGCCCACAGGGTTTAGTGGAAAAACTGTTTTTT. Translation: CSASSPQGLVEKLFF.

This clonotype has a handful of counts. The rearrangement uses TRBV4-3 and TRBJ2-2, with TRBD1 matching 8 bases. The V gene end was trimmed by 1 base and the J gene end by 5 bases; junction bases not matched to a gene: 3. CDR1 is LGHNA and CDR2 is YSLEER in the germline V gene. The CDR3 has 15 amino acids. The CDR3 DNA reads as TGCGCCAGCAGCCAAGTCAGGGGGCGGACCGGGGAGCTGTTTTTT. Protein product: CASSQVRGRTGELFF.

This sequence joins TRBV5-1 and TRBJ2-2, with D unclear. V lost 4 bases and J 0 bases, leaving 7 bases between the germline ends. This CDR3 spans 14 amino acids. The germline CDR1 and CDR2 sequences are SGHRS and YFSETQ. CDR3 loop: CASSQDPNTGELFF. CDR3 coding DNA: TGCGCCAGCAGCCAGGACCCGAACACCGGGGAGCTGTTTTTT. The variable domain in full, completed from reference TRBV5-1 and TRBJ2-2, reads KAGVTQTPRYLIKTRGQQVTLSCSPISGHRSVSWYQQTPGQGLQFLFEYFSETQRNKGNFPGRFSGRQFSNSRSEMNVSTLELGDSALYLCASSQDPNTGELFFGEGSRLTVL.